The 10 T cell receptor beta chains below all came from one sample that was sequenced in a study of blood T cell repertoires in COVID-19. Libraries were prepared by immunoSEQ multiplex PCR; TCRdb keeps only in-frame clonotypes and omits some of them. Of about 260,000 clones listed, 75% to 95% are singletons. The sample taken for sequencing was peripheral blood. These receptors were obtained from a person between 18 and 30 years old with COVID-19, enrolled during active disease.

CDR3 in DNA: TGTGCTAGTGGTTTGGTAAGCGGGAGTTACCCCTACGAGCAGTACTTC. Amino acids: CASGLVSGSYPYEQYF. The chain links TRBV12-5 to TRBJ2-7; 8 bases are shared with TRBD2. In germline, CDR1 is LGHNT, CDR2 FRNRAP. With V trimmed by 0 bases and J by 2 bases, 6 bases remained unmatched. The CDR3 sequence is 16 residues long.

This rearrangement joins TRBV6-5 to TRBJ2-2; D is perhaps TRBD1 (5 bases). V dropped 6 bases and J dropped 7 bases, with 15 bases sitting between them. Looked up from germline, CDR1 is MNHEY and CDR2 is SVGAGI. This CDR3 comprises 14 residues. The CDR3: CASRHPERGGELFF. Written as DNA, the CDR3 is TGTGCCAGCAGGCACCCTGAAAGGGGCGGGGAGCTGTTTTTT.

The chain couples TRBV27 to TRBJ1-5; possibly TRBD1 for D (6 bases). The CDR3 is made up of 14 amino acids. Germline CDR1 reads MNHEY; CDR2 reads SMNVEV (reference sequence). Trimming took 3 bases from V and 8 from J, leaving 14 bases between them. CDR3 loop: CASSFQQGQEPQHF. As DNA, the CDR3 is TGTGCCAGCAGTTTCCAACAGGGTCAGGAGCCCCAGCATTTT.

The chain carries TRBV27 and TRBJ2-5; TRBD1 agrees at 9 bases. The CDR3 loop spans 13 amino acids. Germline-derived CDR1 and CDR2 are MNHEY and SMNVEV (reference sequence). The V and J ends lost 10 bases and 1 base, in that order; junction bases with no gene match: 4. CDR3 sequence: CATKGQGQETQYF. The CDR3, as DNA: TGTGCCACCAAGGGACAGGGCCAAGAGACCCAGTACTTC.

The CDR3 is CASSELRNRTDTQYF. The DNA for the CDR3 is TGCGCCAGCAGTGAGCTGCGGAATAGGACAGATACGCAGTATTTT. This sequence joins TRBV10-1 and TRBJ2-3; D gene uncertain. Germline V gene data show CDR1 as WNHNN and CDR2 as SYGVQD (reference sequence). This CDR3 region has 15 residues. V was trimmed by 2 bases and J by 3 bases, leaving 12 bases between them.

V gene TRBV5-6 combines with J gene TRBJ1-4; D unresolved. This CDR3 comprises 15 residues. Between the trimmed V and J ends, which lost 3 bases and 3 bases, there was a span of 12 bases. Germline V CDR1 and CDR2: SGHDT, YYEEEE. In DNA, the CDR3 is TGTGCCAGCAGCTCTCTTCGGGGATCTAATGAAAAACTGTTTTTT. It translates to CASSSLRGSNEKLFF.

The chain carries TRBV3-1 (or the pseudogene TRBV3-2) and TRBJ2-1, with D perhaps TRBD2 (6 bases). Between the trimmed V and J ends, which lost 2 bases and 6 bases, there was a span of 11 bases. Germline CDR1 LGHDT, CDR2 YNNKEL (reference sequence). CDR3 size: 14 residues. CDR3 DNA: TGTGCCAGCAGCCAATACTTGGGGGGCAATGAGCAGTTCTTC. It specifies CASSQYLGGNEQFF.

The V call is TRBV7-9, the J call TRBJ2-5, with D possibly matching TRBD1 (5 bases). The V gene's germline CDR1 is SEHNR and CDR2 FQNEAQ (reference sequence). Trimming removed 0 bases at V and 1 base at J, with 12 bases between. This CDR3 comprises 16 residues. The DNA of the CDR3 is TGTGCCAGCAGCTTAGCCCTTTTTGGGGCCCAAGAGACCCAGTACTTC. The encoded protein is CASSLALFGAQETQYF.

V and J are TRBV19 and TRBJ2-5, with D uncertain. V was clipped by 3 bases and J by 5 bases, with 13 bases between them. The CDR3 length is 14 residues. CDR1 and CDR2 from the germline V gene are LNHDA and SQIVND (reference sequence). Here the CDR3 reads CASSIRLAEETQYF. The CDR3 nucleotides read TGTGCCAGTAGTATCCGATTAGCAGAGGAGACCCAGTACTTC. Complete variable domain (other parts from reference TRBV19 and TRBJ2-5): DGGITQSPKYLFRKEGQNVTLSCEQNLNHDAMYWYRQDPGQGLRLIYYSQIVNDFQKGDIAEGYSVSREKKESFPLTVTSAQKNPTAFYLCASSIRLAEETQYFGPGTRLLVL.

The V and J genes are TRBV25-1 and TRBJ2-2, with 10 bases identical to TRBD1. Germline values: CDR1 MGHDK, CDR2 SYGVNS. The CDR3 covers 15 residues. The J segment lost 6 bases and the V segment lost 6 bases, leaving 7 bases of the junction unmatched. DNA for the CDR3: TGTGCCAGCAGGAAGACAGGGGGCAGCGCCGGGGAGCTGTTTTTT. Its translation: CASRKTGGSAGELFF. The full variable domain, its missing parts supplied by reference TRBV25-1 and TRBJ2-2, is EADIYQTPRYLVIGTGKKITLECSQTMGHDKMYWYQQDPGMELHLIHYSYGVNSTEKGDLSSESTVSRIRTEHFPLTLESARPSHTSQYLCASRKTGGSAGELFFGEGSRLTVL.